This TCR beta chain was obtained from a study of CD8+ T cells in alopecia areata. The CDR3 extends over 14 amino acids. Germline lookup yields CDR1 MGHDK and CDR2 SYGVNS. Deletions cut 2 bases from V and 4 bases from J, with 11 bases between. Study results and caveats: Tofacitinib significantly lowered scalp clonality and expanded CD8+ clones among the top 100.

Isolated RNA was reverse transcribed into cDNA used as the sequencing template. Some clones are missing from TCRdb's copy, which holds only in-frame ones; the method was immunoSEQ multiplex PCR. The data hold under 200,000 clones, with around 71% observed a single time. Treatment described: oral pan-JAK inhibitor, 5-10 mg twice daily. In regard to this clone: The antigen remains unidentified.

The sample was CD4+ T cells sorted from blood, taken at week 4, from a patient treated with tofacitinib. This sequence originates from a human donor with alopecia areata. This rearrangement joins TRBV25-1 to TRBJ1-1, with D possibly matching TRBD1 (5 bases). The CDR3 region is CASSEGGSSTEAFF. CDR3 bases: TGTGCCAGCAGTGAAGGGGGTAGTAGCACTGAAGCTTTCTTT.